Sequencing of this T cell receptor (beta chain) was carried out in a study of cytomegalovirus exposure and HLA in healthy donors. General study findings and limits: There were some V segments, including TRBV6-2 and TRBV6-3, excluded as indistinguishable. Most TCR sequences were uncommon, yet certain public TCRs appeared in many donors. A few chains tied to CMV proved CMV antigen-specific in vitro.

Investigators did not record CMV serostatus for this donor. In the PCR, 60 Vbeta and 13 Jbeta primers were used. The assay was immunoSEQ multiplex PCR, and TCRdb's table has in-frame clones only and misses some. The repertoire has about 98,000 clones, roughly 76% of them found once; the top ten carry roughly 8.8%. Comments on this clone: Its antigen is not known.

This CDR3 contains 13 residues. CDR1 is SGHTS, CDR2 YDEGEE, per germline. V was shortened by 1 base and J by 8 bases, with 9 bases between the two germline ends. This TCR was recovered from a human donor in good health. The sample taken for sequencing was PBMCs. This chain uses TRBV5-8 with TRBJ2-2, with D tentatively TRBD1 (6 bases). CDR3: CASSLRGSGELFF. In nucleotides, the CDR3 is TGTGCCAGCAGCTTGAGGGGGAGTGGGGAGCTGTTTTTT. Based on the CDR3 plus reference TRBV5-8 and TRBJ2-2, the full variable domain is EAGVTQSPTHLIKTRGQQATLRCSPISGHTSVYWYQQALGLGLQFLLWYDEGEERNRGNFPPRFSGRQFPNYSSELNVNALELEDSALYLCASSLRGSGELFFGEGSRLTVL.